What follows are 5 T cell receptor beta chains derived from one specimen sequenced in a study of blood T cells in healthy people across ages. Sample-barcoded 5' priming and a J-beta primer mix drove a second PCR of roughly 6 to 12 cycles. MiXCR, applied by TCRdb to the 5' RACE reads, yields one record per CDR3 protein. The sample holds 1.5 million or so distinct CDR3 sequences; approximately 42% are singletons and the top ten take roughly 7.7%. Sequences were obtained from blood. These receptors all come from a woman between 18 and 29 years old in good health.

The V call is TRBV5-1, the J call TRBJ2-3; maybe TRBD1 (6 bases). Trimming pared 3 bases from V and 7 bases from J, leaving 18 bases between. The germline V gene encodes CDR1 SGHRS and CDR2 YFSETQ. The CDR3 is made up of 15 amino acids. CDR3 sequence reads: CASSSTEGTSNTQYF. The CDR3 coding sequence is TGCGCCAGCAGCTCTACGGAAGGGACATCTAATACGCAGTATTTT. Supplemented by reference TRBV5-1 and TRBJ2-3, the full variable domain reads KAGVTQTPRYLIKTRGQQVTLSCSPISGHRSVSWYQQTPGQGLQFLFEYFSETQRNKGNFPGRFSGRQFSNSRSEMNVSTLELGDSALYLCASSSTEGTSNTQYFGPGTRLTVL.

The chain recombines TRBV7-9 with TRBJ1-1, with D unresolved. The V gene's germline CDR1 is SEHNR and CDR2 FQNEAQ (reference sequence). There are 16 residues in the CDR3. V was shortened by 0 bases and J by 0 bases, with 11 bases between the two germline ends. The CDR3 spells CASSLAWVTVNTEAFF. The CDR3 bases are TGTGCCAGCAGCTTAGCTTGGGTCACAGTGAACACTGAAGCTTTCTTT.

J is TRBJ1-1 and V is TRBV15, with D possibly being TRBD1 (6 bases). Trimming took off 0 bases at V and 3 bases at J, with 11 bases between the two ends. The CDR3 spans 15 residues. Per germline, CDR1 LNHNV and CDR2 YYDKDF (reference sequence). CDR3 residues: CATSRDWGADTEAFF. For the CDR3, the DNA is TGTGCCACCAGCAGAGATTGGGGGGCGGACACTGAAGCTTTCTTT.

This clonotype turned up a few times. The CDR3 coding sequence is TGTGCCAGCAGCTTAGGGGATGTCACTGAAGCTTTCTTT. This codes for CASSLGDVTEAFF. J is TRBJ1-1 and V is TRBV5-5; D may be TRBD1 (5 bases). With 2 bases removed from V and 4 bases from J, the gap between germline ends came to 9 bases. CDR1 is SGHKS, CDR2 YYEKEE, per germline (reference sequence). There are 13 residues in the CDR3. The entire variable domain, with the rest obtained from reference TRBV5-5 and TRBJ1-1, is as follows: DAGVTQSPTHLIKTRGQQVTLRCSPISGHKSVSWYQQVLGQGPQFIFQYYEKEERGRGNFPDRFSARQFPNYSSELNVNALLLGDSALYLCASSLGDVTEAFFGQGTRLTVV.

The chain carries TRBV2 and TRBJ1-1; no clear D gene. Germline V gene data show CDR1 as SNHLY and CDR2 as FYNNEI. CDR3 length: 14 amino acids. The V end was cut by 7 bases, the J end by 0 bases, with 12 bases between. The CDR3 loop is CASNPSFLNTEAFF. As DNA, the CDR3 is TGTGCCAGCAACCCCTCCTTCTTGAACACTGAAGCTTTCTTT.